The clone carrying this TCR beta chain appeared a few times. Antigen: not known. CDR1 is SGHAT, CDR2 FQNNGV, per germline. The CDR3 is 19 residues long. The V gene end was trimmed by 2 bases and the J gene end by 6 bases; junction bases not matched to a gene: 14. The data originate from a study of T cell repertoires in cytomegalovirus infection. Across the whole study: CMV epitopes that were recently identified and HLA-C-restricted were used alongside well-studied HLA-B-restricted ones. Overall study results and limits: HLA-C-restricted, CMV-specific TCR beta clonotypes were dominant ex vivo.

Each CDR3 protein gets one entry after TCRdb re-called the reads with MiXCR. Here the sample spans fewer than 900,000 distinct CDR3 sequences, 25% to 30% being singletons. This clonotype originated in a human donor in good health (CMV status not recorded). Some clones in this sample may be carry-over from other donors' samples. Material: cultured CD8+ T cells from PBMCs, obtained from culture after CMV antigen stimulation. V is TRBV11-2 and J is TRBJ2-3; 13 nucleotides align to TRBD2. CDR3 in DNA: TGTGCCAGCAGCTTACAACCGGCCGGGACTAGCGGGGCCTTGGATACGCAGTATTTT. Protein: CASSLQPAGTSGALDTQYF.